This TCR beta chain stems from a study of glioma-infiltrating T cells after dendritic cell vaccination. Described time point: after dendritic cell vaccination, including at tumor progression/relapse. This clone was recorded many times. Antigen unknown. Data came from immunoSEQ multiplex PCR; TCRdb stores just in-frame clones and leaves some out. The sample lists around 100,000 clones, less than 90% seen once, with roughly 6.8% in the top ten. The CDR3 covers 14 residues. The germline V gene encodes CDR1 SGHRS and CDR2 YFSETQ. The germline V and J ends were trimmed by 0 bases and 1 base, with 7 bases remaining between them. Overall study results and limits: Few patients contributed both blood and tumor specimens.

The chain has TRBV5-1 and TRBJ1-1; D is unclear. The sample here was blood, taken after dendritic cell vaccination. This TCR derives from a human donor with glioblastoma. For the CDR3, the DNA is TGCGCCAGCAGCTTGGGTCACAGGAACACTGAAGCTTTCTTT. Its protein is CASSLGHRNTEAFF.